What follows describes a single T cell receptor (beta chain). The data were obtained in a study of CD8 T cells in Susac syndrome. CD8+ and CD4+ blood T cells underwent TCR beta sequencing. Healthy donors served as the controls. They were matched for age and sex. Bulk CD8+ and CD4+ cells came from magnetic negative isolation; CD8+ TEMRA by FACS. Reverse transcription of about 0.45 to 1 ug RNA was carried out with random hexamers. Across 54 Vbeta and 13 Jbeta, TCR beta CDR3 was amplified with immunoSEQ multiplex PCR. TCRdb processed the immunoSEQ multiplex PCR reads anew with MiXCR; each CDR3 protein has one entry. The sample consists of 180,000 or so distinct CDR3 sequences, 90% to 95% of them appearing once. Trimming at V came to 4 bases and at J to 8 bases, leaving 8 bases not matched to a gene. The germline V gene has CDR1 LGHDT and CDR2 YNNKEL (reference sequence). The CDR3 runs 14 residues.

This sequence joins TRBV3-1 and TRBJ1-2; 9 bases are shared with TRBD1. The sample comprised CD4+ T cells from PBMCs. The clonotype comes from a human donor in good health. CDR3 nucleotide sequence: TGTGCCAGCAGCCCGGGACAGGGCGTCGGAGGCTACACCTTC. Its protein product is CASSPGQGVGGYTF.